These 21 T cell receptor beta chains came from one sample sequenced in a study of T-cell memory formation after mild COVID-19. TCRdb re-analysed the 5' RACE reads in MiXCR, keeping a single row per CDR3 protein. This sample has 300,000 to 400,000 distinct CDR3 sequences, with approximately 16% found just once. The source material was PBMCs or a T cell subset sorted from them (not recorded which). These receptors originate from a man between 18 and 35 years old who had mild COVID-19 (a few samples of this study predate the infection). Cell type and time point are not known.

This clonotype was found a few times. The chain carries TRBV20-1 and TRBJ2-5; possible D gene TRBD1, 6 bases. The CDR3 is 14 amino acids. Germline V CDR1 and CDR2: DFQATT, SNEGSKA (reference sequence). Trimming pared 4 bases from V and 5 bases from J, leaving 17 bases between. CDR3 coding DNA: TGCAGTGCTACGACAGGTCTCGTCCGGGAGACCCAGTACTTC. It encodes CSATTGLVRETQYF.

The rearrangement joins TRBV9 to TRBJ2-5, with a tentative D call TRBD2 (6 bases). Germline V gene sequence: CDR1 SGDLS, CDR2 YYNGEE. The CDR3 runs 15 residues. Trimming removed 3 bases from V and 5 bases from J, with 17 bases in between. CDR3 in DNA: TGTGCCAGCAGCGAGCAGGCGGGAACTCTGGAGACCCAGTACTTC. Its translation: CASSEQAGTLETQYF.

The V call is TRBV2, the J call TRBJ1-5; D unresolved. The V end lost 2 bases, the J end lost 0 bases, and 14 bases lay between the germline ends. The length of the CDR3 is 17 residues. Per the germline V gene, CDR1 is SNHLY and CDR2 is FYNNEI. The CDR3 coding sequence is TGTGCCAGCAGTGAATGGGTAGCCCTTCATAGCAATCAGCCCCAGCATTTT. Encoded protein: CASSEWVALHSNQPQHF.

This clonotype has only a few counts. This chain connects TRBV7-2 to TRBJ1-1; D ambiguous. CDR3 length: 13 residues. V lost 2 bases, J lost 10 bases, and 14 bases lay in between. Germline V lookup: CDR1 SGHTA, CDR2 FQGNSA. CDR3 nucleotide sequence: TGTGCCAGCAGCTTAAACAAGGGCGATCGAGCTTTCTTT. Protein sequence: CASSLNKGDRAFF.

This clonotype was observed a handful of times. V usage is TRBV6-6 and J usage is TRBJ2-3; D might be TRBD1 (6 bases). V gave up 7 bases and J gave up 2 bases, with 22 bases separating them. CDR1 and CDR2 (germline): MNHNY, SVGAGI (reference sequence). The CDR3 loop spans 17 amino acids. The CDR3 DNA reads TGTGCCAGCACCAAGGCGGACTTTTGGACAGCCACAGATACGCAGTATTTT. It yields the protein CASTKADFWTATDTQYF.

This rearrangement joins TRBV7-8 to TRBJ1-1; D gene uncertain. Looked up from germline, CDR1 is SGHVS and CDR2 is FQNEAQ. The germline V and J ends were trimmed by 6 bases and 0 bases, with 14 bases remaining between them. The CDR3 extends over 15 amino acids. The CDR3 DNA reads TGTGCCAGCAGGTTCGAGGGATTCATGAACACTGAAGCTTTCTTT. Its translation is CASRFEGFMNTEAFF.

This clonotype was picked up a small number of times. CDR3 in DNA: TGTGCCAGCAGTTTTCCGGGACAAGAGCAGTACGTC. The encoded protein is CASSFPGQEQYV. The chain couples TRBV28 to TRBJ2-7; perhaps TRBD1 as D (6 bases). Germline values: CDR1 MDHEN, CDR2 SYDVKM. V was shortened by 3 bases and J by 7 bases, with 10 bases between the two germline ends. CDR3 length: 12 residues.

V gene TRBV5-1 combines with J gene TRBJ2-7; D uncertain. Germline CDR1 and CDR2: SGHRS and YFSETQ. Trimming shortened V by 3 bases and J by 0 bases, and 4 bases separated the two germline ends. CDR3 length: 12 amino acids. The CDR3 nucleotides are TGCGCCAGCAGCTCTAGCTCCTACGAGCAGTACGTC. It translates to CASSSSSYEQYV.

This chain joins TRBV12-3 or TRBV12-4 and TRBJ2-7; D unclear. The CDR3 has 14 amino acids. Trimming cost V 2 bases and J 5 bases, with 13 bases left between them. DNA for the CDR3: TGTGCCAGCAGTTTATTTGGGGTCACGCACGAGCAGTACTTC. It encodes CASSLFGVTHEQYF.

The chain uses TRBV3-1 and TRBJ2-3; TRBD2 agrees at 12 bases. There are 18 residues in the CDR3. Germline V gene lookup returns CDR1 LGHDT and CDR2 YNNKEL (reference sequence). After removal of 1 base from V and 0 bases from J, the junction contained 5 bases not matched to a gene. The DNA for the CDR3 is TGTGCCAGCAGCCAAGGACTAGCGGGGGTTACTAGCACAGATACGCAGTATTTT. As protein: CASSQGLAGVTSTDTQYF.

This clonotype has more than one count but fewer than ten. The chain couples TRBV6-2 or TRBV6-3 to TRBJ1-2, with D unresolved. CDR3 size: 12 residues. Germline CDR1 MNHEY, CDR2 SVGEGT. V was trimmed by 6 bases and J by 1 base, leaving 6 bases between them. CDR3 region: CASSFINYGYTF. The CDR3 region has the DNA TGTGCCAGCAGCTTCATTAACTATGGCTACACCTTC.

In this sample, this clonotype turned up a few times. The chain couples TRBV28 to TRBJ2-3; no reliable D call. The length of the CDR3 is 16 residues. V gave up 1 base and J gave up 2 bases, with 13 bases separating them. CDR1 and CDR2 from the germline V gene are MDHEN and SYDVKM. The CDR3 here is CASSLFVVSDTDTQYF. DNA of the CDR3: TGTGCCAGCAGTTTATTTGTCGTTTCTGACACAGATACGCAGTATTTT.

This clonotype was counted many times. The chain recombines TRBV2 with TRBJ2-1; D perhaps matches TRBD1 (6 bases). The CDR3 has 14 amino acids. V shed 4 bases and J shed 1 base, with 8 bases lying between them. Germline-derived CDR1 and CDR2 are SNHLY and FYNNEI. This CDR3 is CASSVRGSYNEQFF. CDR3 DNA: TGTGCCAGCAGTGTCAGGGGATCCTACAATGAGCAGTTCTTC.

This clonotype was observed a few times. This chain connects TRBV5-1 to TRBJ1-1; 7 bases fit TRBD1. Germline values: CDR1 SGHRS, CDR2 YFSETQ. The CDR3 totals 14 residues. V shed 0 bases, J shed 5 bases, and the junction held 4 bases outside the gene matches. CDR3 sequence reads: CASSLEGAETEAFF. CDR3 bases: TGCGCCAGCAGCTTGGAGGGGGCAGAGACTGAAGCTTTCTTT.

This clonotype was counted many times. The rearrangement joins TRBV7-9 to TRBJ2-2; TRBD2 matches at 9 bases. V lost 2 bases, J lost 3 bases, and 1 base stayed unmatched. Germline values: CDR1 SEHNR, CDR2 FQNEAQ (reference sequence). The CDR3 length is 15 residues. CDR3 region: CASSLSGGYTGELFF. The DNA for the CDR3 is TGTGCCAGCAGCTTAAGCGGGGGGTACACCGGGGAGCTGTTTTTT.

As regards this clonotype: The junction does not match germline at one end; this may be a read error. The chain uses TRBV4-1 and TRBJ2-3; either TRBD1 or TRBD2 may fit D (5 bases each). Germline V gene lookup returns CDR1 MGHRA and CDR2 YSYEKL. This CDR3 has 16 amino acids. CDR3 region: CDSSQVGVRERDTQYF. The CDR3 bases are TGCGACAGCAGCCAAGTAGGGGTACGGGAAAGAGATACGCAGTATTTT.

This clonotype has just a few counts. In DNA, the CDR3 is TGCAGTGCTCTGGCAGCCACCGGGGAGCTGTTTTTT. Protein: CSALAATGELFF. The chain employs TRBV20-1 and TRBJ2-2; the D is unclear. Germline CDR1 and CDR2: DFQATT and SNEGSKA (reference sequence). This CDR3 spans 12 amino acids. Trimming left V 5 bases short and J 4 bases short, with 8 bases between.

The chain combines TRBV29-1 with TRBJ2-5; possibly TRBD2 for D (7 bases). This CDR3 comprises 15 residues. In germline, CDR1 is SQVTM, CDR2 ANQGSEA. V lost 6 bases, J lost 3 bases, and 20 bases lay in between. The DNA of the CDR3 is TGCAGCGTGTTGGGGGGGGCCGCTGAAAAAGAGACCCAGTACTTC. Protein product: CSVLGGAAEKETQYF.

The chain joins TRBV7-2 to TRBJ1-5, with D possibly being TRBD1 (5 bases). V shed 3 bases and J shed 6 bases, with 12 bases lying between them. Germline CDR1 reads SGHTA; CDR2 reads FQGNSA. The CDR3 is made up of 14 amino acids. In DNA, the CDR3 is TGTGCCAGCAGCTTTCAGGGTTGGGGTCAGCCCCAGCATTTT. Translated, it gives CASSFQGWGQPQHF.

The table lists this clonotype with many counts. V is TRBV7-2 and J is TRBJ2-3; D is ambiguous. Germline lookup yields CDR1 SGHTA and CDR2 FQGNSA. V gave up 1 base and J gave up 4 bases, with 6 bases separating them. The CDR3 is 13 residues long. The chain's CDR3 is CASSLGGPDTQYF. The CDR3 nucleotides are TGTGCCAGCAGCTTAGGAGGCCCAGATACGCAGTATTTT.

The chain uses TRBV2 and TRBJ2-7, with 8 bases matching TRBD1. The J segment lost 6 bases and the V segment lost 2 bases, leaving 9 bases of the junction unmatched. The germline gives CDR1 SNHLY, CDR2 FYNNEI. The CDR3 is made up of 15 amino acids. In DNA, the CDR3 is TGTGCCAGCAGTGAATTGGTGACAGGGGTCGGCGAGCAGTACTTC. Amino acid sequence: CASSELVTGVGEQYF.